This TCR beta chain comes out of a study of control samples from healthy donors and cancer patients. From germline, CDR1 is MNHNY and CDR2 SVGAGI (reference sequence). There are 15 residues in the CDR3. The germline V and J ends were trimmed by 6 bases and 3 bases, with 17 bases remaining between them. This clone has only a few counts. Generated by immunoSEQ multiplex PCR, the TCRdb table keeps only in-frame clones and is missing some. The sample has 150,000 to 200,000 clones; about 90% are singletons. The genes are TRBV6-6 and TRBJ1-2, with D perhaps matching TRBD1 (6 bases). The receptor was isolated from a man aged 25-45 years in good health. Sequenced material: blood. The CDR3 here is CASSPLVQGYYGYTF. The DNA for the CDR3 is TGTGCCAGCAGCCCCCTGGTACAGGGTTACTATGGCTACACCTTC.